This is a list of T cell receptor beta chains from one sample in a study of control samples from healthy donors and cancer patients. Assay: immunoSEQ multiplex PCR; the TCRdb copy retains only in-frame clones and omits some. The sample lists around 140,000 clones, about 90% occurring once. The sequenced sample was blood. The receptors stem from a man in his late teens or twenties in good health. The CDR3 runs from the conserved cysteine through the conserved F or W. The D gene is left open where the match is weak. Clone sizes are given selectively: once, few, many, or a class where the clone is expanded.

d_call,j_call,clone_size,v_call,cdr3_nt,cdr3_aa
.,TRBJ2-7,.,TRBV4-3,TGCGCCAGCAGCCAAGAGGCGGGACCCTACGAGCAGTACTTC,CASSQEAGPYEQYF
.,TRBJ1-2,.,TRBV28,TGTGCCAGCAGTTTTGGGGGGACCTATGGCTACACCTTC,CASSFGGTYGYTF
TRBD2,TRBJ2-3,.,TRBV7-2,TGTGCCAGCAGCCCCCAGCGGGGGGCCACAGATACGCAGTATTTT,CASSPQRGATDTQYF
.,TRBJ1-2,.,TRBV2,TGTGCCAGCCCTATGGTAGACGGTTCTAACTATGGCTACACCTTC,CASPMVDGSNYGYTF
.,TRBJ1-1,.,TRBV9,TGTGCCAGCAGCGTAGAGTGGGGGAACACTGAAGCTTTCTTT,CASSVEWGNTEAFF
TRBD1,TRBJ2-7,.,TRBV19,TGTGCCAGTAGAAACCCGGGACAGAAAGCCTACGAGCAGTACTTC,CASRNPGQKAYEQYF
.,TRBJ2-7,.,TRBV7-9,TGTGCCAGCAGCTTAGACGGGGAGGGGGCGCCTGTGTACGAGCAGTACTTC,CASSLDGEGAPVYEQYF
.,TRBJ1-1,.,TRBV5-1,TGCGCCAGCAGCCCCGGGACACTGAACACTGAAGCTTTCTTT,CASSPGTLNTEAFF
.,TRBJ1-2,once,TRBV6-6,TGTGCCAGCAGTAACGACGGGACCTTCTATGGCTACACCTTC,CASSNDGTFYGYTF
.,TRBJ1-1,.,TRBV3-1/TRBV3-2,TGTGCCAGCAGCCAAGATCCACACGGAATAAACACTGAAGCTTTCTTT,CASSQDPHGINTEAFF
.,TRBJ1-2,.,TRBV5-5,TGTGCCAGCAGCTATGGTGCGGGAGCTAACTATGGCTACACCTTC,CASSYGAGANYGYTF
TRBD2,TRBJ2-1,once,TRBV14,TGTGCCAGCAGCCAGGCACTAGCGGGGGCTAGGCAGTTCTTC,CASSQALAGARQFF
TRBD1,TRBJ2-5,.,TRBV7-9,TGTGCCAGCAGATTTGGGACAGGGGATGGTGAGACCCAGTACTTC,CASRFGTGDGETQYF
.,TRBJ2-7,.,TRBV15,TGTGCCACCAGCAGAGAACACCCATTCTCCTACGAGCAGTACTTC,CATSREHPFSYEQYF
.,TRBJ2-6,.,TRBV7-9,TGTGCCAGCAGCTTGAGCTCTGGGGCCAACGTCCTGACTTTC,CASSLSSGANVLTF
.,TRBJ1-5,.,TRBV12-3/TRBV12-4,TGTGCCAGCAGTCAGGGGTCCATGCAGCCCCAGCATTTT,CASSQGSMQPQHF
TRBD2,TRBJ2-3,.,TRBV4-3,TGCGCCAGCAGCCATACTAGCGGGGGGGCCCAAGGTACGCAGTATTTT,CASSHTSGGAQGTQYF
.,TRBJ2-2,.,TRBV5-6,TGTGCCAGCAGCTTGGGCCTAACCGGGGAGCTGTTTTTT,CASSLGLTGELFF
TRBD1,TRBJ1-5,.,TRBV10-3,TGTGCCATCAGTGGGACAGGGCGTAATCAGCCCCAGCATTTT,CAISGTGRNQPQHF
.,TRBJ2-7,.,TRBV14,TGTGCCAGCAGCCAAGCGTCAGGTGGGTTCTACGAGCAGTACTTC,CASSQASGGFYEQYF
.,TRBJ1-6,.,TRBV7-2,TGTGCCAGCAGCTTAGGGGGGACGGGGGGCAATTCACCCCTCCACTTT,CASSLGGTGGNSPLHF
.,TRBJ2-2,.,TRBV6-6,TGTGCCAGCAGTTACGGCTTCACCGGGGAGCTGTTTTTT,CASSYGFTGELFF
.,TRBJ1-3,.,TRBV18,TGTGCCAGCTCATCTGTACAGGGAGCTGGAAACACCATATATTTT,CASSSVQGAGNTIYF
.,TRBJ2-1,.,TRBV7-9,TGTGCCAGCAGCTTAGATTATTGGCAGTTCTTC,CASSLDYWQFF
.,TRBJ2-5,.,TRBV5-4,TGTGCCAGCAGCTTGGAATACAGGGAAGAGACCCAGTACTTC,CASSLEYREETQYF
TRBD2,TRBJ2-1,.,TRBV10-3,TGTGCCATCAGTGACCATCCGGGACTAGCGGGGGAAAATGAGCAGTTCTTC,CAISDHPGLAGENEQFF
TRBD1,TRBJ1-1,.,TRBV6-1,TGTGCCAGCAGTGAAGGGACAGGGGGCTTGAACACTGAAGCTTTCTTT,CASSEGTGGLNTEAFF
TRBD1,TRBJ2-7,.,TRBV7-6,TGTGCCAGCAGCCCCCAAGTCCAACCGGGGACAGGGGTTTCCTACGAGCAGTACTTC,CASSPQVQPGTGVSYEQYF
.,TRBJ1-4,few,TRBV5-1,TGCGCCAGCAGCTTGTACGGGAATGAAAAACTGTTTTTT,CASSLYGNEKLFF
.,TRBJ1-1,.,TRBV18,TGTGCCAGCTCAGCGACACCTATGAACACTGAAGCTTTCTTT,CASSATPMNTEAFF
.,TRBJ2-3,.,TRBV5-1,TGCGCCAGCAGCTTGGGGGCAGCAGATACGCAGTATTTT,CASSLGAADTQYF
.,TRBJ2-7,.,TRBV14,TGTGCCAGCAGCCAGGAATACGAGCAGTACTTC,CASSQEYEQYF
.,TRBJ1-3,.,TRBV6-5,TGTGCCAGCCGGACAGCGCGGGACACCATATATTTT,CASRTARDTIYF
TRBD1,TRBJ1-4,.,TRBV5-1,TGCGCCAGCAGCCTAGAACAGGGGTCGGGTGAAAAACTGTTTTTT,CASSLEQGSGEKLFF
.,TRBJ1-1,.,TRBV25-1,TGTGCCAGCATGGCGACTGAAGCTTTCTTT,CASMATEAFF
TRBD1,TRBJ1-5,few,TRBV4-1,TGCGCCAGCAGCCCCCACAGGGGTCAGCCCCAGCATTTT,CASSPHRGQPQHF
.,TRBJ1-5,few,TRBV19,TGTGCCAGTAGTTATAAGGGACTTAGAATGAGCAATCAGCCCCAGCATTTT,CASSYKGLRMSNQPQHF
TRBD2,TRBJ2-7,.,TRBV30,TGTGCCTGGAGTGCCGGACTAGCGGGGGGCTACGAGCAGTACTTC,CAWSAGLAGGYEQYF
.,TRBJ1-1,few,TRBV6-4,TGTGCCAGCAGTCCCGGGATTAATCCTGACACTGAAGCTTTCTTT,CASSPGINPDTEAFF
.,TRBJ2-1,.,TRBV7-9,TGTGCCAGCAGCTTAACCCTCAATGAGCAGTTCTTC,CASSLTLNEQFF
.,TRBJ1-2,.,TRBV7-6,TGTGCCAGCAGCCCATCAGCCGGGGGGCGGAGGACCTCTAACTATGGCTACACCTTC,CASSPSAGGRRTSNYGYTF
TRBD1,TRBJ2-5,.,TRBV6-5,TGTGCCAGCAGCCTGACAGGGAGTAGGGAGACCCAGTACTTC,CASSLTGSRETQYF
.,TRBJ2-1,.,TRBV5-6,TGTGCCAGCAGCTTGCGTGGGGGAGTTGCCTACAATGAGCAGTTCTTC,CASSLRGGVAYNEQFF
.,TRBJ1-2,.,TRBV6-1,TGTGCCAGCAGTGATTTTGGGGGTAACTATGGCTACACCTTC,CASSDFGGNYGYTF
.,TRBJ1-1,.,TRBV5-1,TGCGCCAGCAGCTTCGGGGCGGGAGGTACTGAAGCTTTCTTT,CASSFGAGGTEAFF